This record looks at one T cell receptor (beta chain) sequence and its context. The antigen remains undetermined. Germline CDR1 is MNHEY and CDR2 is SVGAGI. CDR3 length equals 16 residues. The V end was cut by 2 bases, the J end by 3 bases, with 15 bases between. Unexposed donor CD4+ T cells date from 2011-2018, before the COVID-19 pandemic. After less than 11 days of culture, CD4+ T cells were isolated. Testing used SARS-CoV-2 S/N and four cold-coronavirus spikes on unexposed-donor CD4+ T cells, cells permitting. The entry originates in a study of CD4 T cells in relation to SARS-CoV-2 and coronaviruses. On the study more broadly: After nine to eleven days of antigen culture, PBMC TCR beta CDR3s were sequenced. Controls used an HIV-1 Nef peptide pool or no peptide.

Clones were sequenced by immunoSEQ multiplex PCR, and TCRdb holds only the in-frame ones, with some missing. The table includes 25,000 to 30,000 clones, 77% detected once. The TCR was taken from a human donor in good health. The V gene is TRBV6-5, the J gene TRBJ2-3; no definite D call. Source material: CD4+ T cells from PBMCs, cultured in vitro. The CDR3 sequence: CASSYLGDWQTDTQYF. The CDR3, as DNA: TGTGCCAGCAGTTACCTGGGTGACTGGCAAACAGATACGCAGTATTTT.